The 22 T cell receptor beta chains reported below all come from one sample, sequenced in a study of PD-1 blockade in classical Hodgkin lymphoma. Clones were read by immunoSEQ multiplex PCR, and TCRdb kept only the in-frame ones, dropping some. The data contain about 15,000 clones, about nine tenths of them singletons. The time point: cycle 4 day 1 (C4D1), after more than 5 weeks of nivolumab. Exposure to brentuximab vedotin varied, and each patient had relapsed following autologous stem cell transplantation. Applied to thawed PBMCs, magnetic negative selection was the method used to isolate CD8+ T cells. Specimen: CD8+ T cells from blood, collected before the fourth cycle of nivolumab. The origin of the receptors is a human donor with classical Hodgkin lymphoma.

The CDR3, as DNA: TGTGCCAGCAGTGAATGGGGGGATACGCAGTATTTT. Translation gives CASSEWGDTQYF. The chain uses TRBV25-1 and TRBJ2-3; the D gene could be TRBD1 or TRBD2 (5 bases each). CDR1 MGHDK and CDR2 SYGVNS come from the germline V gene. The CDR3 covers 12 residues. The V end was cut by 1 base, the J end by 6 bases, with 5 bases between. The complete variable domain, with remaining parts taken from reference TRBV25-1 and TRBJ2-3, reads EADIYQTPRYLVIGTGKKITLECSQTMGHDKMYWYQQDPGMELHLIHYSYGVNSTEKGDLSSESTVSRIRTEHFPLTLESARPSHTSQYLCASSEWGDTQYFGPGTRLTVL.

This chain uses TRBV7-9 with TRBJ2-7, with TRBD2 matching 7 bases. V was pared by 4 bases and J by 4 bases, with 10 bases of the junction left unmatched. Germline-derived CDR1 and CDR2 are SEHNR and FQNEAQ (reference sequence). The CDR3 contains 15 residues. The CDR3 region is CASSSARRERYEQYF. The CDR3 nucleotides read TGTGCCAGCAGCTCCGCCCGGCGGGAGAGGTACGAGCAGTACTTC.

The chain couples TRBV7-9 to TRBJ1-1; 8 bases are shared with TRBD1. The CDR3 extends over 16 amino acids. Germline loops: CDR1 SEHNR, CDR2 FQNEAQ (reference sequence). Trimming removed 5 bases from V and 1 base from J; junction bases left unmatched: 9. This CDR3 reads CASSPPGQETNTEAFF. As DNA, the CDR3 is TGTGCCAGCAGCCCTCCGGGACAGGAGACGAACACTGAAGCTTTCTTT. The full variable domain, with the rest looked up from reference TRBV7-9 and TRBJ1-1, is DTGVSQNPRHKITKRGQNVTFRCDPISEHNRLYWYRQTLGQGPEFLTYFQNEAQLEKSRLLSDRFSAERPKGSFSTLEIQRTEQGDSAMYLCASSPPGQETNTEAFFGQGTRLTVV.

The chain employs TRBV28 and TRBJ1-6, with D tentatively TRBD1 (6 bases). Per germline, CDR1 MDHEN and CDR2 SYDVKM. Trimming removed 8 bases at V and 8 bases at J, with 25 bases between. The CDR3 extends over 17 amino acids. The CDR3 sequence is CASRSRVLQGFYSPLHF. CDR3 sequence (DNA): TGTGCCAGCCGGTCCAGGGTCCTCCAGGGGTTTTATTCACCCCTCCACTTT.

The chain couples TRBV27 to TRBJ2-1, with 14 positions matching TRBD2. The germline CDR1 and CDR2 sequences are MNHEY and SMNVEV (reference sequence). The V gene end was trimmed by 5 bases and the J gene end by 6 bases; junction bases not matched to a gene: 3. The CDR3 is 15 amino acids. In nucleotides, the CDR3 is TGTGCCAGCAGTCGCGGGACTAGCGGGAGCAATGAGCAGTTCTTC. Its protein product is CASSRGTSGSNEQFF.

This clone was detected only a few times. The gene calls are TRBV6-5 and TRBJ2-7, with D perhaps TRBD1 or TRBD2 (6 bases each). The CDR3 length is 14 residues. Looked up from germline, CDR1 is MNHEY and CDR2 is SVGAGI. Trimming pared 2 bases from V and 3 bases from J, leaving 11 bases between. DNA for the CDR3: TGTGCCAGCAGTTACATGGGGGGCGTCTACGAGCAGTACTTC. Translation gives CASSYMGGVYEQYF.

V and J are TRBV5-4 and TRBJ2-7, with TRBD1 matching over 11 bases. The CDR3 runs 15 residues. CDR1 is SGHNT, CDR2 YYREEE, per germline (reference sequence). Germline trimming cut 3 bases from V and 2 bases from J; bases unmatched to any gene: 4. CDR3 sequence: CASSSKGQGAYEQYF. The CDR3 DNA follows: TGTGCCAGCAGCTCTAAGGGACAGGGGGCCTACGAGCAGTACTTC.

This rearrangement joins TRBV7-2 to TRBJ2-5; tentative D call: TRBD2 (5 bases). V lost 5 bases, J lost 4 bases, and 26 bases lay in between. The CDR3 runs 18 residues. Looked up from germline, CDR1 is SGHTA and CDR2 is FQGNSA. The CDR3: CASSQKDPLVRWGETQYF. The CDR3 DNA reads as TGTGCCAGCAGCCAAAAGGACCCACTAGTAAGGTGGGGAGAGACCCAGTACTTC. The full variable domain, completed using reference TRBV7-2 and TRBJ2-5, is GAGVSQSPSNKVTEKGKDVELRCDPISGHTALYWYRQSLGQGLEFLIYFQGNSAPDKSGLPSDRFSAERTGGSVSTLTIQRTQQEDSAVYLCASSQKDPLVRWGETQYFGPGTRLLVL.

The chain is built from TRBV19 and TRBJ2-2; 7 positions match TRBD2. CDR1 and CDR2 (germline): LNHDA, SQIVND (reference sequence). With V trimmed by 3 bases and J by 3 bases, 4 bases remained unmatched. The CDR3 sequence is 15 residues long. CDR3 amino acids: CASSISSGYTGELFF. The CDR3 nucleotides read TGTGCCAGTAGTATCTCTAGCGGATACACCGGGGAGCTGTTTTTT.

This chain uses TRBV5-4 with TRBJ2-2; D unresolved. Trimming removed 4 bases at V and 5 bases at J, with 6 bases between. Per germline, CDR1 SGHNT and CDR2 YYREEE (reference sequence). The CDR3 is made up of 12 amino acids. CDR3 amino acids: CASSKDTGELFF. CDR3 coding DNA: TGTGCCAGCAGCAAAGATACCGGGGAGCTGTTTTTT.

This chain links TRBV27 with TRBJ2-1; either TRBD1 or TRBD2 may supply D (5 bases each). Germline loops: CDR1 MNHEY, CDR2 SMNVEV (reference sequence). Trimming shortened V by 0 bases and J by 2 bases, and 11 bases separated the two germline ends. The CDR3 is made up of 16 amino acids. The CDR3 loop reads CASSLSTQGAYNEQFF. The CDR3 DNA is TGTGCCAGCAGTTTATCGACCCAGGGAGCCTACAATGAGCAGTTCTTC.

V is TRBV28 and J is TRBJ2-5, with a tentative D call TRBD1 (6 bases). The DNA end is more similar to TRBJ2-7, so the J call may be wrong. From germline, CDR1 is MDHEN and CDR2 SYDVKM. The CDR3 is 13 amino acids. The CDR3 DNA reads as TGTGCCAGCAGACCCAAGGGGGACTACGAGCAGTACTTC. Its protein is CASRPKGDYEQYF.

This sequence joins TRBV27 and TRBJ2-1; tentatively, D is TRBD2 (5 bases). V was cut by 3 bases and J by 9 bases, with 9 bases left in between. Looked up from germline, CDR1 is MNHEY and CDR2 is SMNVEV (reference sequence). The length of the CDR3 is 12 residues. CDR3 nucleotide sequence: TGTGCCAGCAGTTTTATTGGGAGTGAGCAGTTCTTC. It encodes CASSFIGSEQFF.

This chain joins TRBV7-2 and TRBJ2-1; 8 bases agree with TRBD2. V trimming: 3 bases; J trimming: 8 bases; junction bases outside the gene matches: 6. CDR3 length: 14 amino acids. In germline, CDR1 is SGHTA, CDR2 FQGNSA. CDR3 in amino acids: CASSFTGGLYEQFF. In nucleotides, the CDR3 is TGTGCCAGCAGCTTTACGGGGGGGCTATATGAGCAGTTCTTC.

CDR3 amino acids: CASQYNEQFF. The CDR3 DNA reads TGTGCCAGCCAATACAATGAGCAGTTCTTC. The rearrangement uses TRBV6-1 and TRBJ2-1; D gene unclear. The CDR3 spans 10 residues. Germline CDR1 and CDR2: MNHNS and SASEGT. Trimming cost V 8 bases and J 4 bases, with 3 bases left between them.

This clone was counted between two and nine times. This rearrangement joins TRBV28 to TRBJ1-2, with D perhaps TRBD1 (6 bases). Germline V lookup: CDR1 MDHEN, CDR2 SYDVKM. The CDR3 runs to 12 residues. With 9 bases removed from V and 13 bases from J, the gap between germline ends came to 21 bases. The CDR3 region is CASKVFSGVCTF. The CDR3 DNA reads TGTGCCAGTAAAGTTTTCTCAGGGGTTTGCACCTTC.

V usage is TRBV7-9 and J usage is TRBJ2-2; maybe TRBD1 (5 bases). The V gene's germline CDR1 is SEHNR and CDR2 FQNEAQ (reference sequence). Trimming took 7 bases from V and 5 from J, leaving 8 bases between them. The length of the CDR3 is 12 residues. The CDR3 spells CASNHRTGELFF. The CDR3 bases are TGTGCCAGCAACCACAGGACCGGGGAGCTGTTTTTT.

CDR3 residues: CASSLGPGNTEAFF. CDR3 in DNA: TGTGCCAGCAGCTTAGGGCCGGGGAACACTGAAGCTTTCTTT. The chain employs TRBV11-2 and TRBJ1-1; D gene uncertain. CDR3 length equals 14 residues. Germline V CDR1 and CDR2: SGHAT, FQNNGV. V was pared by 1 base and J by 1 base, with 7 bases between.

Remarks on this clone: Other DNA sequences in the sample encode the same CDR3. J is TRBJ2-1 and V is TRBV7-9, with D unresolved. CDR3 length equals 15 residues. Germline V gene lookup returns CDR1 SEHNR and CDR2 FQNEAQ (reference sequence). V gave up 5 bases and J gave up 5 bases, with 16 bases separating them. Here the CDR3 DNA reads TGTGCCAGCAGCCCTAGTCCTTTCAAGGACAATGAGCAGTTCTTC. Translation: CASSPSPFKDNEQFF.

The chain recombines TRBV6-6 with TRBJ2-3, with D unresolved. The CDR3 extends over 14 amino acids. The V end lost 2 bases, the J end lost 2 bases, and 8 bases lay between the germline ends. Germline V gene sequence: CDR1 MNHNY, CDR2 SVGAGI (reference sequence). The CDR3, as DNA: TGTGCCAGCAGTTACAGGCCAGCCACAGATACGCAGTATTTT. Its translation is CASSYRPATDTQYF.

CDR3: CASSLSARGTWGEQYF. The CDR3 DNA follows: TGTGCCAGCAGCTTATCGGCGAGGGGGACCTGGGGAGAGCAGTACTTC. The gene calls are TRBV7-9 and TRBJ2-7; possibly TRBD1 for D (6 bases). Trimming removed 2 bases from V and 7 bases from J, with 21 bases in between. The CDR3 is 16 residues long. The V gene's germline CDR1 is SEHNR and CDR2 FQNEAQ (reference sequence).

This sequence joins TRBV9 and TRBJ2-2; D is uncertain. V dropped 0 bases and J dropped 5 bases, with 5 bases sitting between them. This CDR3 contains 13 residues. Looked up from germline, CDR1 is SGDLS and CDR2 is YYNGEE. CDR3 in DNA: TGTGCCAGCAGCGTAGACTCTACCGGGGAGCTGTTTTTT. This sequence encodes CASSVDSTGELFF.